The present T cell receptor beta chain was sequenced within a study of blood T cells in healthy people across ages. Study conclusions and caveats: Leaving the PBMCs unsorted stopped any conclusive comparison of naive versus antigen-experienced cells.

A sample-barcoded 5' primer and a J-beta primer mix were used in a second PCR of about 6 to 12 cycles. TCRdb recomputed calls from the 5' RACE reads with MiXCR, one row per CDR3 protein. Seen here are about 2 million distinct CDR3 sequences, around 50% observed once, and the top ten hold less than 2.5%. For every donor, a draw yielded about 9.7 milliliters of peripheral blood. Per sample, at least 6 micrograms of total RNA were extracted. To note about this clonotype: The target antigen is unknown.

Germline V gives CDR1 ENHRY, CDR2 SYGVKD. The CDR3 is 17 amino acids. V gave up 2 bases and J gave up 0 bases, with 17 bases separating them. The chain is built from TRBV10-3 and TRBJ2-7; maybe TRBD1 (5 bases). This sequence was found in a woman aged 40-49 years in good health. Sample: blood. In nucleotides, the CDR3 is TGTGCCATCAGTGAGCCGATGACAGTGGCCGACTCCTACGAGCAGTACTTC. Its translation is CAISEPMTVADSYEQYF.